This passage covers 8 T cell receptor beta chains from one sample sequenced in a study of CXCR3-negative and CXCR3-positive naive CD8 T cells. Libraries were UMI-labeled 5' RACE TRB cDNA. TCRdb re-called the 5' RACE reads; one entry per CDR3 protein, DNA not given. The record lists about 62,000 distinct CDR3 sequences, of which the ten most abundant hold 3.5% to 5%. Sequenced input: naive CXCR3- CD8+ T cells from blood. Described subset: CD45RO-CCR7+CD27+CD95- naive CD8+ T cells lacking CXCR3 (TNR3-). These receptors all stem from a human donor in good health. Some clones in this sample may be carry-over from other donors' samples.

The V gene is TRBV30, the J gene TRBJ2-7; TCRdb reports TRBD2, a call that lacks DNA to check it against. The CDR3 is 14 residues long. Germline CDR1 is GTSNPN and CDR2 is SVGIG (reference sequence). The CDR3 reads CAWSRAGNSYEQYF.

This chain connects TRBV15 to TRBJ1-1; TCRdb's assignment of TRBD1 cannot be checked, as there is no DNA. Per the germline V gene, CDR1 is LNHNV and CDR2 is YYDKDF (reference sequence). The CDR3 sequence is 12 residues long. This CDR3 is CATSDRNTEAFF.

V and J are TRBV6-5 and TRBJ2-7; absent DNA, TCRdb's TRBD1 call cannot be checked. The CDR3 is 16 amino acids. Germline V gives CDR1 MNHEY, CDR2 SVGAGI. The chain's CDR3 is CASSYLLDRVSGEQYF.

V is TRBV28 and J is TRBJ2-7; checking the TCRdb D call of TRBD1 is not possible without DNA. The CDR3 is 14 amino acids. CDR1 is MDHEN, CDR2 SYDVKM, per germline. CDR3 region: CASSYRTGAYEQYF.

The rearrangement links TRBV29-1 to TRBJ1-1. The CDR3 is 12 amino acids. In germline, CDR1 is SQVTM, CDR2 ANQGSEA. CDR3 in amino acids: CSVDSQSTEAFF.

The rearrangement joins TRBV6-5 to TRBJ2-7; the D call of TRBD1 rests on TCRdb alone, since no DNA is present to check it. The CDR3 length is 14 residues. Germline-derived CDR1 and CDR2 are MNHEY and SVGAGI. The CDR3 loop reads CASRPTGAIYEQYF.

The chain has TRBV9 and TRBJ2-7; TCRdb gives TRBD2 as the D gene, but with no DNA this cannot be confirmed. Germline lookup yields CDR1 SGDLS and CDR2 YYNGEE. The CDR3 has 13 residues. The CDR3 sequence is CASSGTSPDEQYF.

The CDR3 loop reads CSVLPGLSHNEQFF. This chain connects TRBV29-1 to TRBJ2-1; TCRdb's D call, TRBD2, is unchecked because there is no DNA. From germline, CDR1 is SQVTM and CDR2 ANQGSEA. This CDR3 contains 14 residues.